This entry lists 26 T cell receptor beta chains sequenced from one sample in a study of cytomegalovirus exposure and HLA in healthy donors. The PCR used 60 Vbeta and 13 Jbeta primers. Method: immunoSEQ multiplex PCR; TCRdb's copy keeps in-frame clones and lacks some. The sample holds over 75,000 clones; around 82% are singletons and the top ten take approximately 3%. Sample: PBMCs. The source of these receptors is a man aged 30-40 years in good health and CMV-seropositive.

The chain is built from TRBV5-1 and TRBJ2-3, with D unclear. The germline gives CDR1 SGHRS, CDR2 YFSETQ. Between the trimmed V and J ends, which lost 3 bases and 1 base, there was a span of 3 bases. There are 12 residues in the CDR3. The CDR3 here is CASSSGTDTQYF. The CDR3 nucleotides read TGCGCCAGCAGCTCCGGCACAGATACGCAGTATTTT.

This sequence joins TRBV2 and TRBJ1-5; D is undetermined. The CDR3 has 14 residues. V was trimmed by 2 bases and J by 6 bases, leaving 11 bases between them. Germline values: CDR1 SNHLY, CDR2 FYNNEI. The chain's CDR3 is CASSERGGGQPQHF. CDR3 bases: TGTGCCAGCAGTGAACGGGGAGGTGGTCAGCCCCAGCATTTT.

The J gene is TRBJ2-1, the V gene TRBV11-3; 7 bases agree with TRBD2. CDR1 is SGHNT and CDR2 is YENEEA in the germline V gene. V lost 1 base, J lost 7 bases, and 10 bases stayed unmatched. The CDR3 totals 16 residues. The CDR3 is CASSLGPSGLSNEQFF. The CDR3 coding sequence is TGTGCCAGCAGCTTAGGCCCTTCGGGACTATCAAATGAGCAGTTCTTC.

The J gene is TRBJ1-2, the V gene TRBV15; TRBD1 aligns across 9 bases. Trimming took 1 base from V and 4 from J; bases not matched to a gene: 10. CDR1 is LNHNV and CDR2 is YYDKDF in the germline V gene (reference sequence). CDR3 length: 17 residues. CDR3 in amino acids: CATSRAGQGLGSYGYTF. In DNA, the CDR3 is TGTGCCACCAGCAGAGCGGGACAGGGACTTGGTAGCTATGGCTACACCTTC.

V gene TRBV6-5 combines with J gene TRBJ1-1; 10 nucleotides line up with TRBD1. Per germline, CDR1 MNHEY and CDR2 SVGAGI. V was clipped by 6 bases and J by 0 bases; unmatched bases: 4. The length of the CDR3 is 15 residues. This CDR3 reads CASRRQGALNTEAFF. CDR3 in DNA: TGTGCCAGCAGGCGACAGGGGGCCCTGAACACTGAAGCTTTCTTT.

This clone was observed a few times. The CDR3 region is CASSTGGGNTIYF. DNA of the CDR3: TGTGCCAGCAGTACAGGGGGTGGAAACACCATATATTTT. This sequence joins TRBV6-5 and TRBJ1-3; 8 positions match TRBD1. J was trimmed by 3 bases and V by 5 bases; bases with no gene match: 0. The CDR3 spans 13 residues. Germline assignment: CDR1 MNHEY and CDR2 SVGAGI.

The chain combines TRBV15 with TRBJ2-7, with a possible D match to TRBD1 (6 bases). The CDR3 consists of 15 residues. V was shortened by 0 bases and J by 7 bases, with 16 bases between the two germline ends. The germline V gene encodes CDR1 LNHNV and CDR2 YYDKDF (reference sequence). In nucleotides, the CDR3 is TGTGCCACCAGCAGAGATCCGGACAGTTCATGGGAGCAGTACTTC. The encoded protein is CATSRDPDSSWEQYF.

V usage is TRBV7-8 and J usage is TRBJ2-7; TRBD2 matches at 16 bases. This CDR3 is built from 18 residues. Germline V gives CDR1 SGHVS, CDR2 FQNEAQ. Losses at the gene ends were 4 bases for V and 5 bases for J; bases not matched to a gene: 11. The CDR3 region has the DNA TGTGCCAGCAGCTCAATGGGGACTAGCGGGAGGGCGCCCCACGAGCAGTACTTC. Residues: CASSSMGTSGRAPHEQYF. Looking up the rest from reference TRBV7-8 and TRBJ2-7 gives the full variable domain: GAGVSQSPRYKVAKRGQDVALRCDPISGHVSLFWYQQALGQGPEFLTYFQNEAQLDKSGLPSDRFFAERPEGSVSTLKIQRTQQEDSAVYLCASSSMGTSGRAPHEQYFGPGTRLTVT.

The CDR3 bases are TGTGCCAGCAGTGAATTGGCAGTTAGCAATCAGCCCCAGCATTTT. Its protein product is CASSELAVSNQPQHF. The rearrangement uses TRBV2 and TRBJ1-5; no definite D call. This CDR3 contains 15 residues. Germline CDR1 is SNHLY and CDR2 is FYNNEI. With 2 bases removed from V and 0 bases from J, the gap between germline ends came to 8 bases.

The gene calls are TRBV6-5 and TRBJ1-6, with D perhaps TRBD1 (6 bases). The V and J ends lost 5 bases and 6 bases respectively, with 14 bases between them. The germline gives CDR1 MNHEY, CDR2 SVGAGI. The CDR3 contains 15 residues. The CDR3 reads CASSIRTELNSPLHF. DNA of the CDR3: TGTGCCAGCAGTATTCGGACAGAGCTTAATTCACCCCTCCACTTT.

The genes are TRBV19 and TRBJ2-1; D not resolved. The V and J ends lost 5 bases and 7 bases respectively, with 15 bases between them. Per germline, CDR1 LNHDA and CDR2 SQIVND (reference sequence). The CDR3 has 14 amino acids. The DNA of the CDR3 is TGTGCCAGTAGTCCGTCAGCAGGTTGGAATGAGCAGTTCTTC. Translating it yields CASSPSAGWNEQFF.

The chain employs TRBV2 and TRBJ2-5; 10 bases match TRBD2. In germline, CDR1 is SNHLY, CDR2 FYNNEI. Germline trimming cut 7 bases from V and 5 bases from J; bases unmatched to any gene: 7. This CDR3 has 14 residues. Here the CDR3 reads CASKRLAGEETQYF. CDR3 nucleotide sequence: TGTGCCAGCAAGCGGCTAGCGGGAGAGGAGACCCAGTACTTC. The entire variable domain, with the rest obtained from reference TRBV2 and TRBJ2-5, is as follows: EPEVTQTPSHQVTQMGQEVILRCVPISNHLYFYWYRQILGQKVEFLVSFYNNEISEKSEIFDDQFSVERPDGSNFTLKIRSTKLEDSAMYFCASKRLAGEETQYFGPGTRLLVL.

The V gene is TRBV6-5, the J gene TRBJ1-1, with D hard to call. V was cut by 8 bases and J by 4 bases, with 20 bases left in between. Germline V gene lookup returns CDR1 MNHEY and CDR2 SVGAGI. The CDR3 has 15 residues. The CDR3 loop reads CASGQASRFGTEAFF. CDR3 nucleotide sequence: TGTGCCAGCGGCCAGGCCTCCCGATTTGGCACTGAAGCTTTCTTT.

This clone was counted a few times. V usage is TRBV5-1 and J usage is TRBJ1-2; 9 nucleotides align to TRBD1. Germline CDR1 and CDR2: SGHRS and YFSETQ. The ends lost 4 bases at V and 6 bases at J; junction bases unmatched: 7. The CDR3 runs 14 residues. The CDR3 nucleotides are TGCGCCAGCAGCATGGGACAGGGTTCGGATGGCTACACCTTC. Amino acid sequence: CASSMGQGSDGYTF. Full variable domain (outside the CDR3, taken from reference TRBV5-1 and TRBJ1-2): KAGVTQTPRYLIKTRGQQVTLSCSPISGHRSVSWYQQTPGQGLQFLFEYFSETQRNKGNFPGRFSGRQFSNSRSEMNVSTLELGDSALYLCASSMGQGSDGYTFGSGTRLTVV.

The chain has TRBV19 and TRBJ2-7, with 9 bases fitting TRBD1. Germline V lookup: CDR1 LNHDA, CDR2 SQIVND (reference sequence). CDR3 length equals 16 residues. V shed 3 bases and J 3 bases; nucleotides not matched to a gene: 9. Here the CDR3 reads CASSIVGGTGFYEQYF. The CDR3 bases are TGTGCCAGTAGTATTGTTGGAGGGACAGGGTTCTACGAGCAGTACTTC.

CDR3 residues: CASSPGGLAGGRTYNEQFF. The CDR3 region has the DNA TGTGCCAGCAGCCCAGGGGGACTAGCGGGAGGGCGGACCTACAATGAGCAGTTCTTC. The chain couples TRBV7-7 to TRBJ2-1, with TRBD2 matching over 16 bases. V gave up 5 bases and J gave up 2 bases; unmatched junction bases: 9. This CDR3 is built from 19 residues. Germline assignment: CDR1 SSHAT and CDR2 FNYEAQ (reference sequence).

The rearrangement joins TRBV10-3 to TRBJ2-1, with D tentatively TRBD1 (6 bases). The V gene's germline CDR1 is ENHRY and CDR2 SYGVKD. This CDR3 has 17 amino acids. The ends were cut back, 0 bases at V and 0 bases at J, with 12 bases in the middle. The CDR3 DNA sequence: TGTGCCATCAGTGAGTCGGGGGCTAGGTCCTCCTACAATGAGCAGTTCTTC. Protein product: CAISESGARSSYNEQFF.

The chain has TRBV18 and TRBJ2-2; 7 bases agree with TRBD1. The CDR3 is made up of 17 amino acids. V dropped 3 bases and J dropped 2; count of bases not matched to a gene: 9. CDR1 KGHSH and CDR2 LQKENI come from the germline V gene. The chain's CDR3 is CASSPPIQGVNTGELFF. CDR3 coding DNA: TGTGCCAGCTCACCCCCAATTCAGGGGGTCAACACCGGGGAGCTGTTTTTT.

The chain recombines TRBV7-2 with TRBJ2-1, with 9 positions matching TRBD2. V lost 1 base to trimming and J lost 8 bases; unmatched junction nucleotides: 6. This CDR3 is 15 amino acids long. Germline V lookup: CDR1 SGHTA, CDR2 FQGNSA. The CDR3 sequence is CASSLVFGGRDEQFF. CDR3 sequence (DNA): TGTGCCAGCAGCTTAGTATTCGGCGGGAGGGATGAGCAGTTCTTC.

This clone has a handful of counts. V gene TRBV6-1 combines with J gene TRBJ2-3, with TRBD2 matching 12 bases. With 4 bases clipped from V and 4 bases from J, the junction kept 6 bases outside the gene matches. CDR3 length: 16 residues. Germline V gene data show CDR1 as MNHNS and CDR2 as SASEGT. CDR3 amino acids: CASSGASGRGSDTQYF. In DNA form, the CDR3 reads TGTGCCAGCAGTGGGGCTAGCGGGAGGGGTTCAGATACGCAGTATTTT.

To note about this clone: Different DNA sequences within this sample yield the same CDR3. The CDR3 DNA reads as TGTGCCAGTAGTATAGATCGGGGCACCGGGGAGCTGTTTTTT. Amino acids: CASSIDRGTGELFF. The chain employs TRBV19 and TRBJ2-2, with a possible D match to TRBD2 (5 bases). The germline V gene encodes CDR1 LNHDA and CDR2 SQIVND (reference sequence). This CDR3 spans 14 amino acids. V was pared by 0 bases and J by 4 bases, with 6 bases between.

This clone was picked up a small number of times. The CDR3 nucleotides read TGTGCCAGCAGTGAAAGGACAGGATTGGGTCGAGCACCCCTCCACTTT. It translates to CASSERTGLGRAPLHF. The rearrangement links TRBV6-1 to TRBJ1-6; TRBD1 matches at 7 bases. V was clipped by 2 bases and J by 11 bases; unmatched bases: 12. Germline V gene lookup returns CDR1 MNHNS and CDR2 SASEGT. This CDR3 comprises 16 residues.

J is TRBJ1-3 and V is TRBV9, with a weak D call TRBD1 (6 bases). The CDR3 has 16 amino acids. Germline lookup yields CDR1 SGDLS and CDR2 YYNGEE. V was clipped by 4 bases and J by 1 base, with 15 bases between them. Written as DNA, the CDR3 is TGTGCCAGCAGCCTTCGGTCAGGGGATTCTGGAAACACCATATATTTT. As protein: CASSLRSGDSGNTIYF.

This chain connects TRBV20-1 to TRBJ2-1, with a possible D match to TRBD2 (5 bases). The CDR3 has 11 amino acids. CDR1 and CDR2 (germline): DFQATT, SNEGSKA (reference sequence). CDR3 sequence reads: CNGRRGNEQFF. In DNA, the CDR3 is TGCAATGGTAGACGGGGCAATGAGCAGTTCTTC.

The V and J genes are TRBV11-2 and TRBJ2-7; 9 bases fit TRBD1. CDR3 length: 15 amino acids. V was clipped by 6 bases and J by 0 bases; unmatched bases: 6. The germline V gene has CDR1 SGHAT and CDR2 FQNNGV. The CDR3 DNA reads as TGTGCCAGCAGGAGTACAGGGGGCAGCTCCTACGAGCAGTACTTC. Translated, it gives CASRSTGGSSYEQYF.

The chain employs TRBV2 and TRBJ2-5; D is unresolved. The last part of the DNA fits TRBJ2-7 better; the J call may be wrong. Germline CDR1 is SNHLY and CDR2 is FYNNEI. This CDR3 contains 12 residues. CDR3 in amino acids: CASMPPGYEQYF. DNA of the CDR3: TGTGCCAGCATGCCACCCGGGTACGAGCAGTACTTC.